A selection of T cell receptor beta chains follows, all from one sample in a study of T-cell memory formation after mild COVID-19. Using its own MiXCR run on the 5' RACE reads, TCRdb lists one record per CDR3 protein. The sample consists of fewer than 350,000 distinct CDR3 sequences, 13% to 15% of them appearing once. The sample taken for sequencing was PBMCs or a T cell subset sorted from them (not recorded which). The source of these receptors is a man aged 18 to 29 who had mild COVID-19 (a few samples of this study predate the infection). Cell type and time point are not known. The CDR3 runs from the conserved cysteine through the conserved F or W. Fields, in order: D gene, V gene, J gene, clone size, CDR3 protein, CDR3 DNA. The D gene is left open where the match is weak. Clone size is given for some rows only: seen once, a few or many times, or a class if the clone is expanded.

d_gene: TRBD2; v_gene: TRBV28; j_gene: TRBJ2-7; abundance: .; CDR3aa: CASSGGGGKIYEQYF; CDR3nt: TGTGCCAGCAGTGGGGGCGGGGGGAAAATTTACGAGCAGTACTTC
d_gene: .; v_gene: TRBV10-1; j_gene: TRBJ2-1; abundance: .; CDR3aa: CASSWGTSPNRDEQFF; CDR3nt: TGCGCCAGCAGTTGGGGAACTAGCCCTAACCGGGATGAGCAGTTCTTC
d_gene: .; v_gene: TRBV7-9; j_gene: TRBJ2-3; abundance: many; CDR3aa: CASSLWSRGADTQYF; CDR3nt: TGTGCCAGCAGCTTATGGAGCAGGGGAGCAGATACGCAGTATTTT
d_gene: TRBD1; v_gene: TRBV5-1; j_gene: TRBJ1-1; abundance: few; CDR3aa: CASSLWDSMNTEAFF; CDR3nt: TGCGCCAGCAGCTTATGGGACAGCATGAACACTGAAGCTTTCTTT
d_gene: TRBD1; v_gene: TRBV10-3; j_gene: TRBJ1-1; abundance: .; CDR3aa: CAIRGGQGVDTEAFF; CDR3nt: TGTGCCATCCGGGGGGGACAGGGGGTGGACACTGAAGCTTTCTTT
d_gene: .; v_gene: TRBV29-1; j_gene: TRBJ2-3; abundance: few; CDR3aa: CSAEGGSEADTQYF; CDR3nt: TGCAGCGCCGAGGGGGGGAGTGAGGCAGATACGCAGTATTTT
d_gene: .; v_gene: TRBV4-3; j_gene: TRBJ2-3; abundance: few; CDR3aa: CASSQGESHSTDTQYF; CDR3nt: TGCGCCAGCAGCCAAGGCGAGTCTCATAGCACAGATACGCAGTATTTT
d_gene: .; v_gene: TRBV6-5; j_gene: TRBJ1-6; abundance: .; CDR3aa: CASSGRGITLHF; CDR3nt: TGTGCCAGCAGCGGACGGGGCATAACCCTCCACTTT
d_gene: .; v_gene: TRBV12-3/TRBV12-4; j_gene: TRBJ2-2; abundance: .; CDR3aa: CASSRNPGAGTGELFF; CDR3nt: TGTGCCAGCAGCCGCAACCCGGGGGCAGGGACCGGGGAGCTGTTTTTT
d_gene: .; v_gene: TRBV5-1; j_gene: TRBJ1-3; abundance: .; CDR3aa: CASSPGSGNTIYF; CDR3nt: TGCGCCAGCAGCCCGGGTTCTGGAAACACCATATATTTT
d_gene: .; v_gene: TRBV20-1; j_gene: TRBJ1-6; abundance: few; CDR3aa: CSARVPPDKSPLHF; CDR3nt: TGCAGTGCTAGAGTACCCCCTGATAAGTCACCCCTCCACTTT
d_gene: .; v_gene: TRBV2; j_gene: TRBJ2-2; abundance: .; CDR3aa: CSSRGVGELFF; CDR3nt: TGTTCCAGCAGGGGTGTCGGGGAGCTGTTTTTT
d_gene: TRBD1; v_gene: TRBV7-9; j_gene: TRBJ2-1; abundance: .; CDR3aa: CVTRQGYNEQFF; CDR3nt: TGTGTCACGCGACAGGGTTACAATGAGCAGTTCTTC
d_gene: TRBD1; v_gene: TRBV5-1; j_gene: TRBJ1-1; abundance: many; CDR3aa: CASSWTGETEAFF; CDR3nt: TGCGCCAGCAGTTGGACAGGGGAAACTGAAGCTTTCTTT
d_gene: TRBD2; v_gene: TRBV7-9; j_gene: TRBJ2-1; abundance: .; CDR3aa: CASSFPGRGGLNEQFF; CDR3nt: TGTGCCAGCAGCTTCCCAGGGCGGGGGGGCCTCAATGAGCAGTTCTTC
d_gene: .; v_gene: TRBV9; j_gene: TRBJ2-1; abundance: .; CDR3aa: CASSVVSSSYNEQFF; CDR3nt: TGTGCCAGCAGCGTAGTGAGCAGCTCCTACAATGAGCAGTTCTTC
d_gene: .; v_gene: TRBV24-1; j_gene: TRBJ2-3; abundance: .; CDR3aa: CATSDLTPVGQGFGTQYF; CDR3nt: TGTGCCACCAGTGATCTCACACCTGTTGGGCAGGGATTTGGTACGCAGTATTTT
d_gene: .; v_gene: TRBV6-2/TRBV6-3; j_gene: TRBJ2-3; abundance: medium-sized; CDR3aa: CASSLTSTDTQYF; CDR3nt: TGTGCCAGCAGTTTGACTAGCACAGATACGCAGTATTTT
d_gene: TRBD1; v_gene: TRBV28; j_gene: TRBJ1-2; abundance: .; CDR3aa: CASSFAGQGARGYTF; CDR3nt: TGTGCCAGCAGTTTTGCGGGACAGGGGGCGCGCGGCTACACCTTC
d_gene: .; v_gene: TRBV3-1; j_gene: TRBJ2-1; abundance: few; CDR3aa: CASSPRAGTSAYNEQFF; CDR3nt: TGTGCCAGCAGCCCAAGGGCGGGGACGAGCGCCTACAATGAGCAGTTCTTC
d_gene: .; v_gene: TRBV29-1; j_gene: TRBJ2-5; abundance: .; CDR3aa: CSVAQNLPGTSETQYF; CDR3nt: TGCAGCGTTGCGCAGAACCTCCCGGGGACGTCGGAGACCCAGTACTTC
d_gene: .; v_gene: TRBV9; j_gene: TRBJ1-5; abundance: .; CDR3aa: CASSTHGNQPQHF; CDR3nt: TGTGCCAGCAGCACCCACGGTAATCAGCCCCAGCATTTT
d_gene: TRBD1; v_gene: TRBV20-1; j_gene: TRBJ1-5; abundance: few; CDR3aa: CSARVTGFSWESQPQHF; CDR3nt: TGCAGTGCTAGAGTGACAGGGTTCAGTTGGGAAAGCCAGCCCCAGCATTTT
d_gene: .; v_gene: TRBV2; j_gene: TRBJ1-2; abundance: few; CDR3aa: CASREDRNYGYTF; CDR3nt: TGTGCCAGCAGGGAAGACAGAAACTATGGCTACACCTTC
d_gene: .; v_gene: TRBV28; j_gene: TRBJ2-2; abundance: few; CDR3aa: CASSFRGITGELFF; CDR3nt: TGTGCCAGCAGTTTCCGAGGGATTACCGGGGAGCTGTTTTTT
d_gene: TRBD1; v_gene: TRBV10-3; j_gene: TRBJ1-1; abundance: .; CDR3aa: CAISRDSTYTEAFF; CDR3nt: TGTGCCATCAGTAGGGACAGCACCTACACTGAAGCTTTCTTT
d_gene: TRBD1; v_gene: TRBV11-1; j_gene: TRBJ1-1; abundance: many; CDR3aa: CASSRQGGAEAFF; CDR3nt: TGTGCCAGCAGCCGACAGGGGGGCGCTGAAGCTTTCTTT
d_gene: .; v_gene: TRBV6-2/TRBV6-3; j_gene: TRBJ1-6; abundance: .; CDR3aa: CASSRHGRNSPLHF; CDR3nt: TGTGCCAGCAGTCGACACGGTAGGAATTCACCCCTCCACTTT
d_gene: .; v_gene: TRBV7-9; j_gene: TRBJ2-3; abundance: few; CDR3aa: CASSHDLGSDTQYF; CDR3nt: TGTGCCAGCAGCCACGACCTAGGCTCAGATACGCAGTATTTT
d_gene: TRBD1; v_gene: TRBV6-6; j_gene: TRBJ1-1; abundance: few; CDR3aa: CASSTGTGYTEAFF; CDR3nt: TGTGCCAGCAGTACCGGGACAGGGTACACTGAAGCTTTCTTT
d_gene: .; v_gene: TRBV4-1; j_gene: TRBJ1-6; abundance: few; CDR3aa: CASSQARGYNSPLHF; CDR3nt: TGCGCCAGCAGCCAAGCGAGAGGGTATAATTCACCCCTCCACTTT